Listed below are T cell receptor beta chains from one sample, sequenced in a study of blood T cell repertoires in COVID-19. TCRdb's copy holds only in-frame clones and misses some; the assay was immunoSEQ multiplex PCR. The table records around 380,000 clones, about 90% of them present only once. What was sequenced was PBMCs or T cells enriched from blood (not recorded which). These receptors were taken from a man in his thirties or forties who had recovered from COVID-19. CDR3s include the opening cysteine and the closing phenylalanine or tryptophan. A D gene is named only where the DNA matches it firmly. Only some rows state a clone size, as once, few, many or a class for expanded clones.

clone_size: NA; cdr3_length: 14; d_call: TRBD1; v_call: TRBV5-8; j_call: TRBJ2-7; cdr3_aa: CASRIRGSSYEQYF; cdr3_nt: TGTGCCAGCAGAATCAGGGGGAGCTCCTACGAGCAGTACTTC
clone_size: NA; cdr3_length: 14; d_call: TRBD1; v_call: TRBV9; j_call: TRBJ1-1; cdr3_aa: CASSVGQGVTEAFF; cdr3_nt: TGTGCCAGCAGCGTAGGACAGGGTGTAACTGAAGCTTTCTTT
clone_size: NA; cdr3_length: 15; d_call: TRBD1; v_call: TRBV7-9; j_call: TRBJ1-1; cdr3_aa: CASSPLQGMTTEAFF; cdr3_nt: TGTGCCAGCAGCCCCTTACAGGGGATGACCACTGAAGCTTTCTTT
clone_size: NA; cdr3_length: 14; d_call: NA; v_call: TRBV7-2; j_call: TRBJ1-1; cdr3_aa: CASSLVRVNTEAFF; cdr3_nt: TGTGCCAGCAGCTTAGTTAGAGTGAACACTGAAGCTTTCTTT
clone_size: NA; cdr3_length: 14; d_call: NA; v_call: TRBV7-3; j_call: TRBJ1-1; cdr3_aa: CASSANRDGAEAFF; cdr3_nt: TGTGCCAGCAGCGCCAACAGGGATGGGGCTGAAGCTTTCTTT
clone_size: NA; cdr3_length: 16; d_call: NA; v_call: TRBV5-6; j_call: TRBJ2-3; cdr3_aa: CASSSRLAAFTDTQYF; cdr3_nt: TGTGCCAGCAGCTCTAGATTAGCGGCGTTCACAGATACGCAGTATTTT
clone_size: NA; cdr3_length: 14; d_call: TRBD2; v_call: TRBV9; j_call: TRBJ2-3; cdr3_aa: CASSVSLAGDTQYF; cdr3_nt: TGTGCCAGCAGCGTAAGCCTAGCGGGCGATACGCAGTATTTT
clone_size: NA; cdr3_length: 14; d_call: TRBD2; v_call: TRBV2; j_call: TRBJ2-1; cdr3_aa: CASSGLAGDNEQFF; cdr3_nt: TGTGCCAGCTCCGGACTAGCGGGGGACAATGAGCAGTTCTTC
clone_size: NA; cdr3_length: 16; d_call: NA; v_call: TRBV7-2; j_call: TRBJ2-1; cdr3_aa: CASREQGHPGLNEQFF; cdr3_nt: TGTGCCAGCAGAGAGCAGGGTCACCCGGGTTTAAATGAGCAGTTCTTC
clone_size: NA; cdr3_length: 16; d_call: NA; v_call: TRBV7-9; j_call: TRBJ2-2; cdr3_aa: CASSTTGTPNTGELFF; cdr3_nt: TGTGCCAGCAGCACGACCGGGACACCGAACACCGGGGAGCTGTTTTTT
clone_size: NA; cdr3_length: 15; d_call: NA; v_call: TRBV30; j_call: TRBJ2-2; cdr3_aa: CAWSYGTANTGELFF; cdr3_nt: TGTGCCTGGAGTTACGGTACCGCGAACACCGGGGAGCTGTTTTTT
clone_size: NA; cdr3_length: 13; d_call: NA; v_call: TRBV21-1; j_call: TRBJ1-1; cdr3_aa: CASSKEGGTEAFF; cdr3_nt: TGTGCCAGCAGCAAAGAAGGGGGCACTGAAGCTTTCTTT
clone_size: NA; cdr3_length: 15; d_call: TRBD1; v_call: TRBV15; j_call: TRBJ1-4; cdr3_aa: CATSSPGQGNEKLFF; cdr3_nt: TGTGCCACCAGCAGCCCCGGACAGGGGAATGAAAAACTGTTTTTT
clone_size: NA; cdr3_length: 16; d_call: NA; v_call: TRBV5-8; j_call: TRBJ2-2; cdr3_aa: CASSSRGTGNTGELFF; cdr3_nt: TGTGCCAGCAGCTCCCGGGGGACCGGGAACACCGGGGAGCTGTTTTTT
clone_size: once; cdr3_length: 13; d_call: NA; v_call: TRBV11-2; j_call: TRBJ1-1; cdr3_aa: CASSGRGTTEAFF; cdr3_nt: TGTGCCAGCAGCGGCCGGGGGACCACTGAAGCTTTCTTT
clone_size: NA; cdr3_length: 15; d_call: NA; v_call: TRBV5-5; j_call: TRBJ2-7; cdr3_aa: CASSLGGGSSYEQYF; cdr3_nt: TGTGCCAGCAGCTTGGGAGGGGGAAGCTCCTACGAGCAGTACTTC
clone_size: NA; cdr3_length: 16; d_call: NA; v_call: TRBV9; j_call: TRBJ1-3; cdr3_aa: CASSDPDWYSGNTIYF; cdr3_nt: TGTGCCAGCAGCGACCCTGACTGGTACTCTGGAAACACCATATATTTT
clone_size: NA; cdr3_length: 15; d_call: TRBD1; v_call: TRBV7-2; j_call: TRBJ1-3; cdr3_aa: CASSYRQGTGNTIYF; cdr3_nt: TGTGCCAGCAGCTATCGACAGGGCACTGGAAACACCATATATTTT
clone_size: NA; cdr3_length: 15; d_call: NA; v_call: TRBV25-1; j_call: TRBJ1-3; cdr3_aa: CASSESTVSGNTIYF; cdr3_nt: TGTGCCAGCAGTGAATCGACAGTCTCTGGAAACACCATATATTTT
clone_size: NA; cdr3_length: 15; d_call: TRBD1; v_call: TRBV19; j_call: TRBJ1-2; cdr3_aa: CASRTGGSANYGYTF; cdr3_nt: TGTGCCTCCCGGACAGGGGGCTCAGCTAACTATGGCTACACCTTC
clone_size: NA; cdr3_length: 12; d_call: NA; v_call: TRBV13; j_call: TRBJ2-7; cdr3_aa: CASSRLDSKQYF; cdr3_nt: TGTGCCAGCAGCCGTTTGGACAGTAAGCAGTACTTC
clone_size: NA; cdr3_length: 16; d_call: TRBD1; v_call: TRBV7-2; j_call: TRBJ2-1; cdr3_aa: CASRGTGEKGIIQQFF; cdr3_nt: TGTGCCAGCAGAGGGACAGGGGAGAAGGGCATAATTCAACAGTTCTTC
clone_size: NA; cdr3_length: 14; d_call: NA; v_call: TRBV2; j_call: TRBJ1-2; cdr3_aa: CASSETRANYGYTF; cdr3_nt: TGTGCCAGCAGTGAAACTCGGGCTAACTATGGCTACACCTTC
clone_size: NA; cdr3_length: 15; d_call: TRBD1; v_call: TRBV5-1; j_call: TRBJ2-2; cdr3_aa: CATGRTGTNTGELFF; cdr3_nt: TGCGCCACCGGAAGGACAGGGACAAACACCGGGGAGCTGTTTTTT
clone_size: NA; cdr3_length: 16; d_call: TRBD1; v_call: TRBV5-1; j_call: TRBJ2-3; cdr3_aa: CASSGGRDSITDTQYF; cdr3_nt: TGCGCCAGCAGCGGGGGACGGGACAGTATCACAGATACGCAGTATTTT
clone_size: NA; cdr3_length: 15; d_call: TRBD1; v_call: TRBV4-1; j_call: TRBJ1-6; cdr3_aa: CASSREDRESSPLHF; cdr3_nt: TGCGCCAGCAGCCGAGAAGACAGGGAGAGTTCACCCCTCCACTTT
clone_size: NA; cdr3_length: 14; d_call: NA; v_call: TRBV19; j_call: TRBJ2-2; cdr3_aa: CASSIRGSTGELFF; cdr3_nt: TGTGCCAGTAGTATACGGGGGAGCACCGGGGAGCTGTTTTTT
clone_size: NA; cdr3_length: 14; d_call: NA; v_call: TRBV19; j_call: TRBJ1-2; cdr3_aa: CASSTQQVNYGYTF; cdr3_nt: TGTGCCAGTAGTACACAACAGGTTAACTATGGCTACACCTTC
clone_size: NA; cdr3_length: 15; d_call: NA; v_call: TRBV7-9; j_call: TRBJ2-7; cdr3_aa: CASRPPGASSYEQYF; cdr3_nt: TGTGCCAGCAGACCTCCGGGAGCTAGCTCCTACGAGCAGTACTTC
clone_size: NA; cdr3_length: 13; d_call: NA; v_call: TRBV12-5; j_call: TRBJ1-2; cdr3_aa: CASGFGSSYGYTF; cdr3_nt: TGTGCTAGTGGTTTCGGGAGTTCCTATGGCTACACCTTC
clone_size: NA; cdr3_length: 15; d_call: NA; v_call: TRBV7-3; j_call: TRBJ1-1; cdr3_aa: CASSLMGQPNTEAFF; cdr3_nt: TGTGCCAGCAGCTTAATGGGGCAGCCTAACACTGAAGCTTTCTTT